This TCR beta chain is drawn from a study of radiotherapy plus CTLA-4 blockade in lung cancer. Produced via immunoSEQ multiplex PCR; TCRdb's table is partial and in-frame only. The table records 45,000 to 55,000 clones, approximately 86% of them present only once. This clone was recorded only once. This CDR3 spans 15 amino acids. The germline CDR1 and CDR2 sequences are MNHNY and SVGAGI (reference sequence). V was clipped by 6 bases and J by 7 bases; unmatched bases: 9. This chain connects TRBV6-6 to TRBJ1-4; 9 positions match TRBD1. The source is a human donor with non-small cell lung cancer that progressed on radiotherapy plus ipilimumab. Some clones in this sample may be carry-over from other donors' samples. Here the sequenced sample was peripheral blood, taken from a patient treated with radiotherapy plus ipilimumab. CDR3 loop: CASRSRDRESEKLFF. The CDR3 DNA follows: TGTGCCAGCAGGAGCCGGGACAGGGAAAGTGAAAAACTGTTTTTT.